Listed here are 18 T cell receptor beta chains from one sample, sequenced in a study of blood T cell repertoires in COVID-19. Only in-frame clones appear in the TCRdb table, and some are missing; sequencing was by immunoSEQ multiplex PCR. The sample shows 200,000 to 300,000 clones, around 80% of them seen only once. Sequenced: peripheral blood. The receptors were gathered from a man aged 35-49 years with acute or convalescent COVID-19.

Remarks on this clone: An end of the junction does not agree with germline; a read error may underlie this. The V gene is TRBV10-3, the J gene TRBJ1-2, with 8 bases identical to TRBD1. The CDR3 extends over 15 amino acids. Per the germline V gene, CDR1 is ENHRY and CDR2 is SYGVKD. CDR3 in amino acids: CAISELMQGAGGYTF. The CDR3 DNA is TGTGCCATTAGTGAGCTTATGCAGGGGGCGGGCGGCTACACCTTC.

The chain uses TRBV12-3 or TRBV12-4 and TRBJ1-1, with D possibly matching TRBD1 (5 bases). This CDR3 has 12 amino acids. With 6 bases removed from V and 7 bases from J, the gap between germline ends came to 12 bases. In nucleotides, the CDR3 is TGTGCCAGCAGACTTGGGGGGATTGAAGCTTTCTTT. Translated, it gives CASRLGGIEAFF.

This chain joins TRBV27 and TRBJ2-7, with 10 bases aligning to TRBD2. J gave up 7 bases and V 0 bases, and 6 bases lay outside the gene matches. The CDR3 runs to 15 residues. Germline V gene sequence: CDR1 MNHEY, CDR2 SMNVEV (reference sequence). In DNA, the CDR3 is TGTGCCAGCAGTTTATCCGGGACTAGCGTAGTTGAGCAGTACTTC. This encodes CASSLSGTSVVEQYF.

V gene TRBV12-3 or TRBV12-4 combines with J gene TRBJ1-2; 7 bases match TRBD1. Trimming took 8 bases from V and 7 from J; bases not matched to a gene: 4. This CDR3 has 11 amino acids. CDR3 DNA sequence: TGTGCCAGCTCTCGACAGGGTGGCTACACCTTC. It codes for CASSRQGGYTF.

The chain's CDR3 is CATSRGSATTNEKLFF. The CDR3 coding sequence is TGTGCCACCAGCAGAGGGAGTGCTACAACTAATGAAAAACTGTTTTTT. The chain has TRBV15 and TRBJ1-4; D is unclear. Per the germline V gene, CDR1 is LNHNV and CDR2 is YYDKDF (reference sequence). Trimming pared 1 base from V and 0 bases from J, leaving 9 bases between. This CDR3 is 16 amino acids long.

This clone was found a few times. The rearrangement joins TRBV10-2 to TRBJ2-7; TRBD1 might be the D (5 bases). CDR3 size: 13 residues. Deletions cut 4 bases from V and 4 bases from J, with 11 bases between. Germline V gene lookup returns CDR1 WSHSY and CDR2 SAAADI. The CDR3 bases are TGCGCCAGCAGTGTTAGCAGGGCGTACGAGCAGTACTTC. Its translation is CASSVSRAYEQYF.

CDR3 sequence reads: CASSLPREGRKTQYF. The CDR3 DNA reads as TGTGCCAGCAGCTTGCCGAGGGAGGGCCGGAAGACCCAGTACTTC. This chain joins TRBV5-8 and TRBJ2-5; the match to TRBD2 covers 7 bases. With V trimmed by 1 base and J by 6 bases, 9 bases remained unmatched. Germline V gene data show CDR1 as SGHTS and CDR2 as YDEGEE. CDR3 length: 15 amino acids. The whole variable domain, remainder taken from reference TRBV5-8 and TRBJ2-5, is EAGVTQSPTHLIKTRGQQATLRCSPISGHTSVYWYQQALGLGLQFLLWYDEGEERNRGNFPPRFSGRQFPNYSSELNVNALELEDSALYLCASSLPREGRKTQYFGPGTRLLVL.

The chain combines TRBV27 with TRBJ2-7, with D possibly matching TRBD2 (7 bases). V shed 6 bases and J shed 0 bases, with 15 bases lying between them. CDR1 is MNHEY, CDR2 SMNVEV, per germline (reference sequence). The CDR3 is 15 residues long. CDR3 coding DNA: TGTGCCAGCAGATTGAGGGGGGGTAGCTCCTACGAGCAGTACTTC. It is translated as CASRLRGGSSYEQYF.

The V and J genes are TRBV2 and TRBJ1-5; 9 positions agree with TRBD1. In germline, CDR1 is SNHLY, CDR2 FYNNEI. V trimming: 6 bases; J trimming: 6 bases; junction bases outside the gene matches: 6. The CDR3 loop spans 14 amino acids. The CDR3 nucleotides read TGTGCCAGCAGCGCAACAGGGGGCGGTCAGCCCCAGCATTTT. Translating gives CASSATGGGQPQHF. Based on the CDR3 plus reference TRBV2 and TRBJ1-5, the full variable domain is EPEVTQTPSHQVTQMGQEVILRCVPISNHLYFYWYRQILGQKVEFLVSFYNNEISEKSEIFDDQFSVERPDGSNFTLKIRSTKLEDSAMYFCASSATGGGQPQHFGDGTRLSIL.

This chain joins TRBV28 and TRBJ2-1; 8 bases are a match to TRBD1. Germline CDR1 MDHEN, CDR2 SYDVKM. V gave up 6 bases and J gave up 8 bases; unmatched junction bases: 12. There are 15 residues in the CDR3. The CDR3 nucleotides are TGTGCCAGCAGCTCGGACAGGGAAGTTGGGGATGAGCAGTTCTTC. Protein: CASSSDREVGDEQFF.

The CDR3: CASSIERGNNQPQHF. DNA for the CDR3: TGTGCCAGTAGTATAGAACGGGGAAACAATCAGCCCCAGCATTTT. The chain links TRBV19 to TRBJ1-5; D is ambiguous. In germline, CDR1 is LNHDA, CDR2 SQIVND (reference sequence). V was trimmed by 0 bases and J by 3 bases, leaving 9 bases between them. This CDR3 comprises 15 residues.

The DNA of the CDR3 is TGTGCCAGCAGCCAAGAGCTATTTCCCCGGACAGGGGGCACTGAAGCTTTCTTT. Translated: CASSQELFPRTGGTEAFF. The gene calls are TRBV4-2 and TRBJ1-1, with 10 bases matching TRBD1. The CDR3 covers 18 residues. Unmatched junction bases numbered 11, after V lost 0 bases and J lost 4 bases. Germline loops: CDR1 LGHNA, CDR2 YNFKEQ.

The V call is TRBV18, the J call TRBJ2-5; D may be TRBD1 (5 bases). Germline V gives CDR1 KGHSH, CDR2 LQKENI. The CDR3 runs 15 residues. V gave up 3 bases and J gave up 5 bases, with 16 bases separating them. CDR3 coding DNA: TGTGCCAGCTCACCCCAGGCAGGGCCGTTGGAGACCCAGTACTTC. The encoded protein is CASSPQAGPLETQYF.

The J gene is TRBJ2-7, the V gene TRBV5-6, with D tentatively TRBD2 (5 bases). The CDR3 spans 13 residues. Germline V lookup: CDR1 SGHDT, CDR2 YYEEEE. Trimming cost V 2 bases and J 6 bases, with 12 bases left between them. The CDR3 DNA is TGTGCCAGCAGCTTCGGCCTAGCAGGCGAGCAGTACTTC. This codes for CASSFGLAGEQYF.

This chain links TRBV5-5 with TRBJ1-1; 7 bases fit TRBD1. In germline, CDR1 is SGHKS, CDR2 YYEKEE (reference sequence). CDR3 size: 13 residues. Trimming at V came to 4 bases and at J to 2 bases, leaving 2 bases not matched to a gene. Here the CDR3 DNA reads TGTGCCAGCAGCGGGACAGCAAACACTGAAGCTTTCTTT. Translating it yields CASSGTANTEAFF. Based on the CDR3 plus reference TRBV5-5 and TRBJ1-1, the full variable domain is DAGVTQSPTHLIKTRGQQVTLRCSPISGHKSVSWYQQVLGQGPQFIFQYYEKEERGRGNFPDRFSARQFPNYSSELNVNALLLGDSALYLCASSGTANTEAFFGQGTRLTVV.

The J gene is TRBJ2-5, the V gene TRBV6-6, with 8 bases fitting TRBD2. This CDR3 has 15 residues. Germline V gene sequence: CDR1 MNHNY, CDR2 SVGAGI (reference sequence). V was clipped by 6 bases and J by 5 bases; unmatched bases: 11. The CDR3 bases are TGTGCCAGCAGAAACGGGGGGGAGTCCCGGGAGACCCAGTACTTC. This encodes CASRNGGESRETQYF.

This clone came up once. The gene calls are TRBV27 and TRBJ2-7; tentatively, D is TRBD2 (5 bases). CDR1 is MNHEY and CDR2 is SMNVEV in the germline V gene (reference sequence). Trimming removed 0 bases at V and 7 bases at J, with 16 bases between. The CDR3 is made up of 15 amino acids. Here the CDR3 reads CASSLSPPGEGEQYF. The CDR3 DNA is TGTGCCAGCAGTTTATCCCCCCCGGGTGAGGGAGAGCAGTACTTC.

The chain links TRBV10-3 to TRBJ2-7, with 11 bases lining up with TRBD2. The CDR3 consists of 14 residues. J was trimmed by 3 bases and V by 3 bases; bases with no gene match: 1. CDR1 ENHRY and CDR2 SYGVKD come from the germline V gene. CDR3 in DNA: TGTGCCATCAGTGACGGGACTAGCGGCTACGAGCAGTACTTC. It encodes CAISDGTSGYEQYF.